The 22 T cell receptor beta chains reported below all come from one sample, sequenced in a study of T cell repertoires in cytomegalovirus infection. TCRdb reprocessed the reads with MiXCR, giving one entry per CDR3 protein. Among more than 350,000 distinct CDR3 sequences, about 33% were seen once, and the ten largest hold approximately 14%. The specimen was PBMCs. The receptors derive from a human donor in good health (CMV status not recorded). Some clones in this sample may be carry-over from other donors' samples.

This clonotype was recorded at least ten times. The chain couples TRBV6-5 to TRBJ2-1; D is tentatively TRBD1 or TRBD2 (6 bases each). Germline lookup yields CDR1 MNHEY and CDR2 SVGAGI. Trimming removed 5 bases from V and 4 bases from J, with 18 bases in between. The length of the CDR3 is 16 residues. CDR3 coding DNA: TGTGCCAGCAGTAGGGAGGCAGGGGCTCCATACAATGAGCAGTTCTTC. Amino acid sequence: CASSREAGAPYNEQFF.

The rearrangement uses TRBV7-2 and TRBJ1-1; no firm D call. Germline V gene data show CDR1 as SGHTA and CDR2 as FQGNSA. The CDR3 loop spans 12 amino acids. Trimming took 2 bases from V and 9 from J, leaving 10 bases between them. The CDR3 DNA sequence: TGTGCCAGCAGCTTACCGGGCACGCAAGCTTTCTTT. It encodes CASSLPGTQAFF.

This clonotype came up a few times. The CDR3 DNA reads as TGCAGTGCCTCAGTGGTAGCGGGAGCTCAAGAGACCCAGTACTTC. Translated: CSASVVAGAQETQYF. This chain links TRBV20-1 with TRBJ2-5; 9 bases are shared with TRBD2. This CDR3 is 15 amino acids long. CDR1 is DFQATT and CDR2 is SNEGSKA in the germline V gene (reference sequence). J gave up 2 bases and V 6 bases, and 10 bases lay outside the gene matches.

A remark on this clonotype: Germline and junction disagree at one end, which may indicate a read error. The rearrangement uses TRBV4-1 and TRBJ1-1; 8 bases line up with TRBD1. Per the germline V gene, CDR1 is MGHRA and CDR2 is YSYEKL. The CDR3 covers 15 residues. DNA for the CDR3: TGCGCCAGCAGCCAAGGCCAGGGGGCAAACACTGGAGCTTTCTTT. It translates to CASSQGQGANTGAFF.

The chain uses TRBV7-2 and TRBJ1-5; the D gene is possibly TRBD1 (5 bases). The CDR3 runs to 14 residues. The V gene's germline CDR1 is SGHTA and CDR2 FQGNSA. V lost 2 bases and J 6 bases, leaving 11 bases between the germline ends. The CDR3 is CASSLRGGAQPQHF. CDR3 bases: TGTGCCAGCAGCTTACGCGGAGGGGCTCAGCCCCAGCATTTT.

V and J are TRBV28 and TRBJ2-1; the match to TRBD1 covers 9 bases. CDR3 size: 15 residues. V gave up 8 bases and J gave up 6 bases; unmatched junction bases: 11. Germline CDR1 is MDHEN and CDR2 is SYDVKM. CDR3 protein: CASAGQGGFGNEQFF. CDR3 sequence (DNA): TGTGCCAGCGCGGGACAGGGAGGGTTCGGCAATGAGCAGTTCTTC.

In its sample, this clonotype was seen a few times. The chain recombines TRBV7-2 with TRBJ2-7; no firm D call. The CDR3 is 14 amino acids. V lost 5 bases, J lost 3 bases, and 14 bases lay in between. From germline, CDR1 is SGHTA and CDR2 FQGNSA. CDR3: CASSPQDGIYEQYF. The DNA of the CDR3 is TGTGCCAGCAGCCCTCAGGACGGAATCTACGAGCAGTACTTC.

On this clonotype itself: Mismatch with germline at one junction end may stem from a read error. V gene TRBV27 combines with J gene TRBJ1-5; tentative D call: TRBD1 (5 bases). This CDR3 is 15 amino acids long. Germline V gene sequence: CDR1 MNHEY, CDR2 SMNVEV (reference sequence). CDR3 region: CASSQTWSQGQPEHF. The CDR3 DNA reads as TGTGCCAGCAGTCAGACATGGAGCCAGGGTCAGCCCGAGCATTTT.

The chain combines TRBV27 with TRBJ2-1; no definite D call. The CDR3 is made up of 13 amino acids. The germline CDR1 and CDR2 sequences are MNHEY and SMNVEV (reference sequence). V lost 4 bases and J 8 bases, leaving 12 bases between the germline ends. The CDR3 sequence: CASSSTLGDEQFF. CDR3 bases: TGTGCCAGCAGTTCCACCTTAGGCGATGAGCAGTTCTTC.

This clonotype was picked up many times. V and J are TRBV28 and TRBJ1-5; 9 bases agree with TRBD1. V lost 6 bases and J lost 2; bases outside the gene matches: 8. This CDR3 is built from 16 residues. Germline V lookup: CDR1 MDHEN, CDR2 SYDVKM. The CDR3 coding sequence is TGTGCCAGCAGATTACAGGGGGCGAAGGGCAATCAGCCCCAGCATTTT. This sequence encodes CASRLQGAKGNQPQHF.

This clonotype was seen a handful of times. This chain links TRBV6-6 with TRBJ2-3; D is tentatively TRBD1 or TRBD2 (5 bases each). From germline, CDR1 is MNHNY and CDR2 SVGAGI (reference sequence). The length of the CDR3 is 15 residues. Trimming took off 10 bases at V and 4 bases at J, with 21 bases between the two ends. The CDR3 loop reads CATSRDGVVADTQYF. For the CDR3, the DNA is TGTGCCACCTCGAGGGACGGGGTTGTCGCAGATACGCAGTATTTT.

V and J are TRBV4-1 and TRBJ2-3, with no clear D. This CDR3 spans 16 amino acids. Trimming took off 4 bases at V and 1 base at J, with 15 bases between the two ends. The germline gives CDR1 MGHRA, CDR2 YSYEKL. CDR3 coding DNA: TGCGCCAGCAGCCCCCCCGGCGCGAGAGGCACAGATACGCAGTATTTT. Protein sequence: CASSPPGARGTDTQYF.

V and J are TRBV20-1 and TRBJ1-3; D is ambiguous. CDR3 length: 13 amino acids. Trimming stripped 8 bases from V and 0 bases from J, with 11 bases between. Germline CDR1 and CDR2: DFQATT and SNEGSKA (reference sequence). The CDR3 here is CSSPEVSGNTIYF. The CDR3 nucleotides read TGCAGTTCACCGGAAGTCTCTGGAAACACCATATATTTT.

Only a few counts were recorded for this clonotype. CDR3 in DNA: TGTGCCAGCAGCTTAGGGCAGAATGGCTACACCTTC. This sequence encodes CASSLGQNGYTF. V and J are TRBV7-9 and TRBJ1-2, with D unresolved. V lost 1 base and J 6 bases, leaving 6 bases between the germline ends. The V gene's germline CDR1 is SEHNR and CDR2 FQNEAQ (reference sequence). The CDR3 extends over 12 amino acids.

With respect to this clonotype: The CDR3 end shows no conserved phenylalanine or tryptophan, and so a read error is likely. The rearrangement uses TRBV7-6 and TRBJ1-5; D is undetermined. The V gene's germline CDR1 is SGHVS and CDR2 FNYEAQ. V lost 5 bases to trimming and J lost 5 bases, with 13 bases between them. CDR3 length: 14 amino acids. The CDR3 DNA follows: TGTGCCAGCAGCCCCGGATCCGGGCATCAGCCCCAGCATCTT. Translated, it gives CASSPGSGHQPQHL.

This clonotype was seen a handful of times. CDR3 nucleotides: TGCGCCAGCAGCTTGGCAAGGACTAGCGGGATCTCCTACGAGCAGTACTTC. Amino acid sequence: CASSLARTSGISYEQYF. V gene TRBV5-1 combines with J gene TRBJ2-7; 12 bases align to TRBD2. Trimming took 0 bases from V and 0 from J; bases not matched to a gene: 4. The length of the CDR3 is 17 residues. The germline CDR1 and CDR2 sequences are SGHRS and YFSETQ.

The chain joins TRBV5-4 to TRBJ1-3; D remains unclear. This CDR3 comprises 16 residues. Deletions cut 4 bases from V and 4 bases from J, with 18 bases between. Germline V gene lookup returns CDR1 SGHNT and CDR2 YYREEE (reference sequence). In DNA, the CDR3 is TGTGCCAGCAGCATTTCGGGCCGCTCTACAGGAAACACCATATATTTT. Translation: CASSISGRSTGNTIYF.

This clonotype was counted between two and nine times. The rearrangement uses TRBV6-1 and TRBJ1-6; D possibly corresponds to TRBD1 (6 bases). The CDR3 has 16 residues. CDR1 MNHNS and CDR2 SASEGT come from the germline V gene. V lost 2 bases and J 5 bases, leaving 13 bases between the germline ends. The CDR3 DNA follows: TGTGCCAGCAGTGAATCGGCAGGGGTCAATAATTCACCCCTCCACTTT. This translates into CASSESAGVNNSPLHF.

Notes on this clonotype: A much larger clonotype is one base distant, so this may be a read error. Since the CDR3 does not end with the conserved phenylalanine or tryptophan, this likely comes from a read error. The CDR3 sequence: CASSLGPGQTSGPNRIYC. The CDR3 region has the DNA TGTGCCAGCAGCTTGGGGCCGGGACAGACAAGTGGCCCCAATAGGATATATTGT. The chain joins TRBV7-2 to TRBJ1-3; 7 bases fit TRBD1. Germline V gene data show CDR1 as SGHTA and CDR2 as FQGNSA. J was trimmed by 13 bases and V by 3 bases; bases with no gene match: 24. The CDR3 sequence is 18 residues long.

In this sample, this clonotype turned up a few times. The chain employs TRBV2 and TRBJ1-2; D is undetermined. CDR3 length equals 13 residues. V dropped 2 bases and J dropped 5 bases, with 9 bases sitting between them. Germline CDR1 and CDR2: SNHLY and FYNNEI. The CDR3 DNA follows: TGTGCCAGCAGTGAACAGGTTTCTTATGGCTACACCTTC. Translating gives CASSEQVSYGYTF.

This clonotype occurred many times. This chain's CDR3 is CASSLVDRDSYEQYF. CDR3 sequence (DNA): TGTGCCAGCAGCTTGGTGGACAGGGACTCCTACGAGCAGTACTTC. The chain has TRBV7-8 and TRBJ2-7, with TRBD1 identical over 8 bases. V lost 3 bases to trimming and J lost 0 bases; unmatched junction nucleotides: 4. The CDR3 covers 15 residues. The V gene's germline CDR1 is SGHVS and CDR2 FQNEAQ.

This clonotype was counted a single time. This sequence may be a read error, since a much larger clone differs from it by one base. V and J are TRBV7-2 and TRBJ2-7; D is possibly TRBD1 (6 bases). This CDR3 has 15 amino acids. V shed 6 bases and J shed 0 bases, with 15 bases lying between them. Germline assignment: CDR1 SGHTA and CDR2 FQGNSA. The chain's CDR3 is CASRSTGYVSYEQYF. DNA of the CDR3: TGTGCCAGCAGATCAACAGGGTATGTCTCCTACGAGCAGTACTTC.